This entry lists 25 T cell receptor beta chains sequenced from one sample in a study of shared clonotypes between healthy human individuals. Here immunoSEQ multiplex PCR was the method, and the copy in TCRdb shows in-frame clones only, minus some. Among millions of clones listed, approximately 94% were seen once. Positive CCR7 selection of CD45RO-negative cells yielded the naive CD8 cells, and terminally differentiated effector memory CD45RA+ cells were excluded. Sequenced sample: naive CD8+ T cells sorted from blood. These receptors were taken from a man aged 18 to 29 in good health.

V and J are TRBV2 and TRBJ1-1; the D is unclear. The length of the CDR3 is 13 residues. Trimming stripped 2 bases from V and 0 bases from J, with 4 bases between. CDR1 and CDR2 from the germline V gene are SNHLY and FYNNEI. The CDR3 sequence is CASSEPVNTEAFF. The DNA for the CDR3 is TGTGCCAGCAGTGAACCGGTGAACACTGAAGCTTTCTTT.

The V call is TRBV11-2, the J call TRBJ1-2; 7 nucleotides match TRBD1. Germline-derived CDR1 and CDR2 are SGHAT and FQNNGV. Germline trimming cut 5 bases from V and 9 bases from J; bases unmatched to any gene: 6. CDR3 length: 12 amino acids. CDR3 nucleotides: TGTGCCAGCAGCATAGGGGGCAAACGCTACACCTTC. It is translated as CASSIGGKRYTF.

This chain connects TRBV10-3 to TRBJ2-5; maybe TRBD2 (5 bases). The CDR3 length is 13 residues. Trimming pared 7 bases from V and 5 bases from J, leaving 14 bases between. Germline V CDR1 and CDR2: ENHRY, SYGVKD. CDR3 nucleotide sequence: TGTGCCATCACCGGGATTCCTGGGGAGACCCAGTACTTC. Its translation is CAITGIPGETQYF.

This clone was picked up one time. The chain recombines TRBV10-3 with TRBJ2-7; TRBD2 might be the D (6 bases). With 11 bases removed from V and 0 bases from J, the gap between germline ends came to 20 bases. This CDR3 is built from 15 residues. Germline V gives CDR1 ENHRY, CDR2 SYGVKD. The CDR3 protein is CAATSRATPSYEQYF. DNA for the CDR3: TGTGCCGCAACTAGCCGGGCAACTCCCTCCTACGAGCAGTACTTC.

This sequence joins TRBV27 and TRBJ2-3, with 7 bases that match TRBD1. The germline gives CDR1 MNHEY, CDR2 SMNVEV (reference sequence). The CDR3 runs to 15 residues. J lost 2 bases, V lost 5 bases, and 7 bases had no gene match. The CDR3 coding sequence is TGTGCCAGCAGTCTGTCGACAGGGAACACAGATACGCAGTATTTT. It codes for CASSLSTGNTDTQYF.

The chain is built from TRBV28 and TRBJ2-7; D might be TRBD1 (6 bases). CDR1 MDHEN and CDR2 SYDVKM come from the germline V gene. This CDR3 spans 16 amino acids. V lost 6 bases and J 2 bases, leaving 20 bases between the germline ends. The DNA for the CDR3 is TGTGCCAGCAGACCCACCTTACAGGGAGACCCCTACGAGCAGTACTTC. Translating it yields CASRPTLQGDPYEQYF.

V and J are TRBV6-1 and TRBJ2-7, with D perhaps matching TRBD2 (6 bases). The CDR3 runs 14 residues. CDR1 and CDR2 (germline): MNHNS, SASEGT. The germline V and J ends were trimmed by 1 base and 7 bases, with 14 bases remaining between them. This chain's CDR3 is CASSEVEGLGEQYF. The CDR3 coding sequence is TGTGCCAGCAGTGAAGTTGAGGGACTCGGTGAGCAGTACTTC.

With respect to this clone: Other DNA sequences in the sample encode the same CDR3. The chain joins TRBV5-1 to TRBJ2-3; D ambiguous. V was cut by 0 bases and J by 2 bases, with 1 base left in between. The CDR3 has 12 residues. Germline-derived CDR1 and CDR2 are SGHRS and YFSETQ. CDR3 sequence reads: CASSLATDTQYF. As DNA, the CDR3 is TGCGCCAGCAGCTTGGCCACAGATACGCAGTATTTT. Filled out from reference TRBV5-1 and TRBJ2-3, the complete variable domain reads KAGVTQTPRYLIKTRGQQVTLSCSPISGHRSVSWYQQTPGQGLQFLFEYFSETQRNKGNFPGRFSGRQFSNSRSEMNVSTLELGDSALYLCASSLATDTQYFGPGTRLTVL.

With respect to this clone: This specimen includes other DNA sequences encoding the same CDR3. The chain links TRBV29-1 to TRBJ2-7, with 8 positions matching TRBD1. The CDR3 contains 13 residues. V gave up 4 bases and J gave up 0 bases; unmatched junction bases: 2. Germline values: CDR1 SQVTM, CDR2 ANQGSEA. The CDR3 loop reads CSVVQGGSYEQYF. The CDR3 region has the DNA TGCAGCGTTGTACAGGGGGGCTCCTACGAGCAGTACTTC.

The chain links TRBV28 to TRBJ1-2; 9 nucleotides agree with TRBD1. The CDR3 consists of 18 residues. The ends lost 5 bases at V and 0 bases at J; junction bases unmatched: 13. Germline loops: CDR1 MDHEN, CDR2 SYDVKM. CDR3 region: CASSTPKTGGPTNYGYTF. The CDR3 DNA reads as TGTGCCAGCAGTACACCAAAGACAGGGGGGCCTACTAACTATGGCTACACCTTC.

The chain has TRBV11-2 and TRBJ2-7; D is unresolved. CDR1 is SGHAT and CDR2 is FQNNGV in the germline V gene. Trimming took 1 base from V and 4 from J, leaving 17 bases between them. The CDR3 extends over 16 amino acids. The CDR3 region has the DNA TGTGCCAGCAGCTTAGCCCGCACAGAAATGCCTTACGAGCAGTACTTC. Its translation is CASSLARTEMPYEQYF.

The chain is built from TRBV15 and TRBJ1-5, with a possible D match to TRBD1 (5 bases). The CDR3 runs 15 residues. The V end lost 1 base, the J end lost 2 bases, and 9 bases lay between the germline ends. CDR1 and CDR2 (germline): LNHNV, YYDKDF (reference sequence). The CDR3 loop is CATSRVQGGNQPQHF. The CDR3 DNA sequence: TGTGCCACCAGCAGAGTCCAGGGAGGCAATCAGCCCCAGCATTTT.

This chain links TRBV6-1 with TRBJ1-2; D unresolved. CDR3 length: 14 amino acids. V was trimmed by 8 bases and J by 4 bases, leaving 17 bases between them. Germline V CDR1 and CDR2: MNHNS, SASEGT. The CDR3 DNA sequence: TGTGCCAGCTTAACCCGGGATGCCTTCTATGGCTACACCTTC. It codes for CASLTRDAFYGYTF.

The chain joins TRBV6-5 to TRBJ2-7; perhaps TRBD1 as D (7 bases). Trimming cost V 6 bases and J 4 bases, with 13 bases left between them. The V gene's germline CDR1 is MNHEY and CDR2 SVGAGI. CDR3 size: 13 residues. The DNA of the CDR3 is TGTGCCAGCAGCAGGGGGGAAGTTTACGAGCAGTACTTC. The encoded protein is CASSRGEVYEQYF.

This clone has just one count. This chain links TRBV28 with TRBJ2-5, with D perhaps matching TRBD1 (6 bases). V was shortened by 5 bases and J by 1 base, with 11 bases between the two germline ends. Germline CDR1 MDHEN, CDR2 SYDVKM. This CDR3 comprises 14 residues. In nucleotides, the CDR3 is TGTGCCAGCAGTCCAACAGGGAGCCAAGAGACCCAGTACTTC. Residues: CASSPTGSQETQYF.

V gene TRBV10-1 combines with J gene TRBJ2-1, with 9 positions matching TRBD2. Trimming at V came to 0 bases and at J to 6 bases, leaving 6 bases not matched to a gene. The germline gives CDR1 WNHNN, CDR2 SYGVQD (reference sequence). The CDR3 covers 16 residues. CDR3 region: CASSESGLAGINEQFF. DNA of the CDR3: TGCGCCAGCAGTGAGTCGGGGCTAGCGGGGATCAATGAGCAGTTCTTC.

The chain links TRBV30 to TRBJ2-5; D is perhaps TRBD1 (6 bases). From germline, CDR1 is GTSNPN and CDR2 SVGIG (reference sequence). Trimming took 4 bases from V and 5 from J, leaving 17 bases between them. The CDR3 totals 14 residues. The CDR3 spells CAWTPIQGWETQYF. CDR3 nucleotides: TGTGCCTGGACCCCAATCCAGGGGTGGGAGACCCAGTACTTC.

This sequence joins TRBV6-5 and TRBJ1-2, with D possibly matching TRBD1 (5 bases). From germline, CDR1 is MNHEY and CDR2 SVGAGI. The CDR3 is 15 residues long. The V end lost 2 bases, the J end lost 6 bases, and 16 bases lay between the germline ends. The CDR3 protein is CASSYAMGEGNGYTF. For the CDR3, the DNA is TGTGCCAGCAGTTACGCTATGGGGGAGGGGAATGGCTACACCTTC.

J is TRBJ2-7 and V is TRBV5-6, with TRBD1 matching 10 bases. The CDR3 length is 16 residues. V lost 2 bases, J lost 2 bases, and 7 bases stayed unmatched. Germline CDR1 SGHDT, CDR2 YYEEEE. CDR3 residues: CASSLSGTGVTYEQYF. CDR3 coding DNA: TGTGCCAGCAGCTTAAGCGGGACAGGGGTTACCTACGAGCAGTACTTC.

This sequence joins TRBV10-3 and TRBJ2-7, with a tentative D call TRBD1 (6 bases). The germline CDR1 and CDR2 sequences are ENHRY and SYGVKD. V lost 7 bases, J lost 1 base, and 11 bases lay in between. This CDR3 spans 13 amino acids. The CDR3 here is CAITGQSSYEQYF. The CDR3 DNA sequence: TGTGCCATCACTGGACAGTCGTCCTACGAGCAGTACTTC.

CDR3 nucleotide sequence: TGCGCCAGCAGCCAAGAGCCCGGCGATTCACCCCTCCACTTT. It translates to CASSQEPGDSPLHF. The chain employs TRBV4-3 and TRBJ1-6; D not resolved. The CDR3 loop spans 14 amino acids. CDR1 and CDR2 (germline): LGHNA, YSLEER. V lost 0 bases and J lost 8, with 8 bases in between.

This clone is a singleton in its sample. The chain has TRBV13 and TRBJ2-4; the D is unclear. This CDR3 has 13 amino acids. V gave up 5 bases and J gave up 9 bases, with 14 bases separating them. Per the germline V gene, CDR1 is PRHDT and CDR2 is FYEKMQ (reference sequence). The CDR3: CASSPASGGIQYF. CDR3 DNA: TGTGCCAGCAGCCCTGCCTCCGGTGGCATTCAGTACTTC.

This clone was seen only a few times. The chain combines TRBV7-9 with TRBJ1-2; D possibly corresponds to TRBD1 (5 bases). V gave up 2 bases and J gave up 8 bases, with 9 bases separating them. The CDR3 runs 12 residues. Germline values: CDR1 SEHNR, CDR2 FQNEAQ (reference sequence). DNA for the CDR3: TGTGCCAGCAGCTTACCGGGGGACGGCTACACCTTC. Translation: CASSLPGDGYTF.

The rearrangement uses TRBV5-1 and TRBJ2-1, with 14 bases identical to TRBD2. This CDR3 has 17 residues. With 4 bases clipped from V and 7 bases from J, the junction kept 10 bases outside the gene matches. Germline V gives CDR1 SGHRS, CDR2 YFSETQ. The CDR3 DNA is TGCGCCAGCAGCCCCGGACTAGCGGGAGGTTGGCGAAATGAGCAGTTCTTC. Its translation is CASSPGLAGGWRNEQFF.

To note about this clone: The sample has other DNA sequences that encode this CDR3 too. This chain connects TRBV27 to TRBJ2-7; D possibly corresponds to TRBD2 (6 bases). The CDR3 loop spans 13 amino acids. The germline V gene has CDR1 MNHEY and CDR2 SMNVEV (reference sequence). Trimming removed 3 bases at V and 3 bases at J, with 9 bases between. The CDR3 spells CASSFGSGYEQYF. The DNA for the CDR3 is TGTGCCAGCAGTTTCGGTAGCGGCTACGAGCAGTACTTC.